These 10 T cell receptor beta chains were all obtained from the same sample, sequenced in a study of T cell responses to AZD1222 COVID-19 vaccine. Generated by immunoSEQ multiplex PCR, the TCRdb table keeps only in-frame clones and is missing some. The table has approximately 110,000 clones, 92% seen once. Source: peripheral blood, taken on day 0 of AZD1222 vaccination. These receptors all stem from an adult in good health.

V is TRBV25-1 and J is TRBJ2-7; 8 bases line up with TRBD2. Trimming took 5 bases from V and 6 from J; bases not matched to a gene: 15. Germline CDR1 is MGHDK and CDR2 is SYGVNS. There are 16 residues in the CDR3. Here the CDR3 DNA reads TGTGCCAGCAGTAGGAACAGCGGGAGCTTGTCGGGCGAGCAGTACTTC. This codes for CASSRNSGSLSGEQYF.

The chain has TRBV6-5 and TRBJ2-3; 8 bases are a match to TRBD2. The CDR3 consists of 15 residues. V gave up 7 bases and J gave up 5 bases; unmatched junction bases: 11. Per the germline V gene, CDR1 is MNHEY and CDR2 is SVGAGI. CDR3 loop: CASIRSGGEGDTQYF. The DNA for the CDR3 is TGTGCCAGCATACGTTCCGGGGGGGAGGGAGATACGCAGTATTTT.

This clone was seen a single time. This rearrangement joins TRBV9 to TRBJ1-5; D might be TRBD1 (5 bases). Germline V gene lookup returns CDR1 SGDLS and CDR2 YYNGEE. Deletions cut 2 bases from V and 5 bases from J, with 8 bases between. This CDR3 has 13 amino acids. The CDR3 protein is CASSVDSHQPQHF. CDR3 nucleotides: TGTGCCAGCAGCGTCGACAGCCATCAGCCCCAGCATTTT.

This clone was counted only a few times. The chain links TRBV29-1 to TRBJ2-1, with 9 bases lining up with TRBD2. This CDR3 spans 12 amino acids. Germline loops: CDR1 SQVTM, CDR2 ANQGSEA. The V segment lost 6 bases and the J segment 9 bases; nucleotides outside the gene matches: 6. CDR3 nucleotides: TGCAGCGTGGAGGGACTAGCTTCTGAGCAGTTCTTC. Translated: CSVEGLASEQFF.

The chain employs TRBV6-5 and TRBJ1-3; D is undetermined. The germline gives CDR1 MNHEY, CDR2 SVGAGI. CDR3 size: 12 residues. V shed 6 bases and J shed 0 bases, with 3 bases lying between them. Here the CDR3 DNA reads TGTGCCAGCAGGGTCTCTGGAAACACCATATATTTT. Residues: CASRVSGNTIYF.

The CDR3: CASTPRQGVGYTF. The CDR3 bases are TGTGCCAGCACTCCGAGACAGGGGGTGGGCTACACCTTC. The chain joins TRBV6-5 to TRBJ1-2, with 9 bases matching TRBD1. The CDR3 covers 13 residues. After removal of 7 bases from V and 8 bases from J, the junction contained 8 bases not matched to a gene. Germline V lookup: CDR1 MNHEY, CDR2 SVGAGI.

CDR3 nucleotide sequence: TGTGCCAGCAGTTACTCTCGTGAAAAGGCGGGAAACACTGAAGCTTTCTTT. Its translation is CASSYSREKAGNTEAFF. The gene calls are TRBV6-2 or TRBV6-3 and TRBJ1-1; D gene ambiguous. This CDR3 region has 17 residues. CDR1 MNHEY and CDR2 SVGEGT come from the germline V gene. Trimming took off 0 bases at V and 2 bases at J, with 16 bases between the two ends.

The chain links TRBV4-3 to TRBJ2-3; D is possibly TRBD1 or TRBD2 (6 bases each). Trimming cost V 5 bases and J 3 bases, with 15 bases left between them. The germline V gene encodes CDR1 LGHNA and CDR2 YSLEER. The CDR3 contains 15 residues. In DNA form, the CDR3 reads TGCGCCAGCAGCGAAGGGGGGATTGGGACAGATACGCAGTATTTT. Its translation is CASSEGGIGTDTQYF.

The chain has TRBV7-8 and TRBJ2-6; D may be TRBD1 (5 bases). The germline gives CDR1 SGHVS, CDR2 FQNEAQ. The CDR3 totals 16 residues. V gave up 3 bases and J gave up 4 bases, with 13 bases separating them. Here the CDR3 DNA reads TGTGCCAGCAGCTTCTTGGGGCTGGGAGGGGCCAACGTCCTGACTTTC. It is translated as CASSFLGLGGANVLTF.

The chain employs TRBV27 and TRBJ2-7; 13 nucleotides line up with TRBD2. After removal of 7 bases from V and 5 bases from J, the junction contained 11 bases not matched to a gene. The CDR3 runs 16 residues. Germline CDR1 and CDR2: MNHEY and SMNVEV (reference sequence). The CDR3 nucleotides are TGTGCCAGCACCGCACTAGCGGGGGGGCCTAGGAACGAGCAGTACTTC. Protein sequence: CASTALAGGPRNEQYF.